Listed below are T cell receptor beta chains from one sample, sequenced in a study of cytomegalovirus exposure and HLA in healthy donors. Method: immunoSEQ multiplex PCR; TCRdb's copy keeps in-frame clones and lacks some. The sample yields some 76,000 clones, approximately 94% seen once. The sequencing input was PBMCs. These receptors were collected from a young woman in good health and CMV-seronegative. The CDR3 runs from the conserved cysteine through the conserved F or W.

J	V	CDR3
TRBJ1-5	TRBV7-8	CASSLAGGLQPQHF
TRBJ2-5	TRBV7-3	CASQQGSRRGETQYF
TRBJ2-2	TRBV4-3	CASSQGKETWNTGELFF
TRBJ2-3	TRBV4-3	CASSHGQRTDTQYF
TRBJ2-1	TRBV10-1	CASSATGVNEQFF
TRBJ2-7	TRBV19	CASSTGGDNVYEQYF
TRBJ1-2	TRBV28	CASTTPFTTVKDGYTF
TRBJ2-1	TRBV6-5	CASSHGLAGANEQFF
TRBJ1-2	TRBV11-2	CASSLDPQGAGGYTF
TRBJ1-6	TRBV19	CASGQGFTYNSPLHF
TRBJ2-3	TRBV6-4	CASSDNGGAGGDTQYF
TRBJ2-2	TRBV7-9	CASSPGTGVTGELFF
TRBJ2-7	TRBV7-8	CASSLESSYEQYF
TRBJ1-5	TRBV15	CATSRDRESNQPQHF
TRBJ1-2	TRBV7-9	CASSPMGQIVHGYTF
TRBJ1-2	TRBV7-2	CASSHGGDGYTF
TRBJ1-1	TRBV7-3	CASSPGGGDEAFF
TRBJ2-1	TRBV5-6	CASSQDRGLAGVNEQFF
TRBJ2-6	TRBV2	CASIWDTDSGANVLTF
TRBJ2-7	TRBV28	CASTRGLSSYEQYF
TRBJ1-1	TRBV5-4	CASSRDRVATEAFF
TRBJ2-7	TRBV4-1	CASSPGGGTYEQYF
TRBJ2-1	TRBV4-2	CASSQARPGLAGGGVNEQFF
TRBJ2-7	TRBV6-6	CASSYGARGEQYF
TRBJ2-5	TRBV1	CTSSPHRLAAPWETQYF
TRBJ2-2	TRBV12-5	CASGKDRGAGGELFF
TRBJ1-5	TRBV7-2	CASTRDSNQPQHF
TRBJ2-5	TRBV9	CASSGYRDQETQYF
TRBJ2-7	TRBV7-3	CASSATGGAVAEQYF
TRBJ2-1	TRBV5-4	CARLAGGNEQFF
TRBJ2-2	TRBV7-2	CASSLGPYTGELFF
TRBJ2-1	TRBV5-6	CASSQLAGGYNEQFF
TRBJ1-2	TRBV28	CASSTTGVDGYTF
TRBJ2-5	TRBV10-2	CASRPSSGGPGETQYF